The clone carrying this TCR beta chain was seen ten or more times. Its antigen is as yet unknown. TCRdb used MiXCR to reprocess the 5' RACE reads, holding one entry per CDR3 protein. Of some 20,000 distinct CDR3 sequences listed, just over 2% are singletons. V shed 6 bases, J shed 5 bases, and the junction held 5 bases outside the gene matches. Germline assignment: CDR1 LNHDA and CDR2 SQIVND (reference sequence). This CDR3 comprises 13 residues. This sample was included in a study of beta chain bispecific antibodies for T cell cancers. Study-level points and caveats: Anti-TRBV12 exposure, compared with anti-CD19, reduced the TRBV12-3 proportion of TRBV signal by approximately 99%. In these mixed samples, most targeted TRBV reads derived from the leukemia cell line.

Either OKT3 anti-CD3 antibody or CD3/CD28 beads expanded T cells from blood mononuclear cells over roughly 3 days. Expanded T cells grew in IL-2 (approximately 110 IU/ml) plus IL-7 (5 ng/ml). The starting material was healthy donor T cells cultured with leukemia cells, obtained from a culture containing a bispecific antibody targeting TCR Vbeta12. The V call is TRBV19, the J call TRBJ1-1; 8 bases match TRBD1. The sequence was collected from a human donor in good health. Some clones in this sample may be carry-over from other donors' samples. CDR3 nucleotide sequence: TGTGCCAGTAGGGCGACAGGGGTAACTGAAGCTTTCTTT. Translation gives CASRATGVTEAFF.